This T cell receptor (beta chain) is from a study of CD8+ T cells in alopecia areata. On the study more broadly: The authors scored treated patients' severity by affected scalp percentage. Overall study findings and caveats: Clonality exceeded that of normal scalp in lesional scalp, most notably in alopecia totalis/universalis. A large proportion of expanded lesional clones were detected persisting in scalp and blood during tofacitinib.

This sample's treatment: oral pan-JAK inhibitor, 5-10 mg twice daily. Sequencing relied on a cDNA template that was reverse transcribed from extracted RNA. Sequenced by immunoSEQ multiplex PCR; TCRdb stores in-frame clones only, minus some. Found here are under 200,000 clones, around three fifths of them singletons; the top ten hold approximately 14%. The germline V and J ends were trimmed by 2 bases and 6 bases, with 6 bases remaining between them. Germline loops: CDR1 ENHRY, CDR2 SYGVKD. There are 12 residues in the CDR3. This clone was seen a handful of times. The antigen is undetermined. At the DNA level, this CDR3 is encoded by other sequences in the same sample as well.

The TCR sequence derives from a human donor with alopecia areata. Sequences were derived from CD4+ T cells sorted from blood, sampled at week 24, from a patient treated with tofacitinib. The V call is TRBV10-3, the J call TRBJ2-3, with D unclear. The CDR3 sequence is CAISEGVDTQYF. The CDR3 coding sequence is TGTGCCATCAGTGAGGGGGTGGATACGCAGTATTTT.